This T cell receptor beta chain was identified in a study of EBV T-cell therapy then PD-1 blockade in nasopharyngeal carcinoma (dated by TCRdb to the early 2020s). The treatment or condition label for this specimen denotes: AdE1-LMPpoly-expanded autologous EBV-specific T-cell therapy followed by anti-PD-1 nivolumab. Genomic DNA was extracted from sorted cells using the Qiagen DNeasy Kit. The immunoSEQ platform was used for deep sequencing of the TCR beta chain. For the original study's pipeline: The immunoSEQ Analyzer software was used to analyze the repertoire data. Not all clones reach the TCRdb copy of this immuneACCESS table, which keeps in-frame sequences only. Checked studies attribute under half of the gap to unresolved V genes and leave the rest unexplained. That table supplies the V and J calls and clone size; D and trimming were determined from the DNA. Counted in this sample were some 17,000 clones; 65% to 85% of them appeared once. 25% to 30% of the sample is taken by the ten largest.

The trim is 0 bases for V and 1 base for J, with a gap of 12 bases between the germline ends. CDR1 and CDR2 (LGHNA, YSLEER) derive from the germline V gene. The CDR3 starts with the cysteine, ends with the phenylalanine, and has 16 residues. CDR3 DNA is the only sequence kept; it has 48 bases, read in frame from the first base. A word on this clone: Its antigen is currently not known. No qualities accompany the bases; no much larger clone lies one base away.

This receptor was obtained from a man aged 35-49 years with nasopharyngeal carcinoma. The chain joins TRBV4-3 to TRBJ1-1, with a weak D call of TRBD1 (5 bases match). Material: CD8+ T cells from blood, obtained at day 0 from a patient whose treatment included autologous EBV-specific T cells and nivolumab. The nucleotide sequence is given as TGCGCCAGCAGCCAAGAGGGGGTGGGGTGGAACACTGAAGCTTTCTTT. The encoded protein is CASSQEGVGWNTEAFF.